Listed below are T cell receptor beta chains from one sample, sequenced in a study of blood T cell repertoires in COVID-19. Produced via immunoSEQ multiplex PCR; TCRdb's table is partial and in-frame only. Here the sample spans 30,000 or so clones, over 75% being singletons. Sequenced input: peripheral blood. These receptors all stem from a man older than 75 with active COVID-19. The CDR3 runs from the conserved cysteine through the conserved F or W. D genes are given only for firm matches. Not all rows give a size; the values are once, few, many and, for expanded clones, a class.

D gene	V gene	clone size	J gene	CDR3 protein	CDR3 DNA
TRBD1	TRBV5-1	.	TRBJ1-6	CASSLARQGAYNSPLHF	TGCGCCAGCAGCTTGGCCCGACAGGGTGCCTATAATTCACCCCTCCACTTT
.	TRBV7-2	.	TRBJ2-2	CASSPNTGELFF	TGTGCCAGCAGCCCTAACACCGGGGAGCTGTTTTTT
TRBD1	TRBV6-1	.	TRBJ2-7	CASSERTGGSYEQYF	TGTGCCAGCAGTGAAAGGACAGGGGGGTCCTACGAGCAGTACTTC
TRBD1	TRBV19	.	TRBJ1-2	CASSTGRTGDWVYGYTF	TGTGCCAGTAGTACGGGAAGGACAGGGGATTGGGTCTATGGCTACACCTTC
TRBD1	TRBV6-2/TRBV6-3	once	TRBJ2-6	CASSWTGLNSGANVLTF	TGTGCCAGCAGTTGGACAGGGTTGAATTCTGGGGCCAACGTCCTGACTTTC
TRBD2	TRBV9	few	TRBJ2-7	CASSVAGGPVEQYF	TGTGCCAGCAGCGTTGCGGGGGGGCCCGTCGAGCAGTACTTC
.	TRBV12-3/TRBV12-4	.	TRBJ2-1	CASRQTDNEQFF	TGTGCCAGCAGACAGACAGACAATGAGCAGTTCTTC
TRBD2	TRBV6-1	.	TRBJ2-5	CASSEVRLAGIQETQYF	TGTGCCAGCAGTGAAGTTAGACTAGCGGGGATCCAAGAGACCCAGTACTTC
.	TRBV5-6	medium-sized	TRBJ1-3	CASSVAGPGNTIYF	TGTGCCAGCAGCGTTGCAGGTCCTGGAAACACCATATATTTT
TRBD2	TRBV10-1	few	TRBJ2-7	CASKLAGVAYEQYF	TGCGCCAGCAAACTAGCGGGGGTCGCCTACGAGCAGTACTTC
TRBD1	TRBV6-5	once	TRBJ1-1	CASTPGQGMNTEAFF	TGTGCCAGCACCCCGGGACAGGGGATGAACACTGAAGCTTTCTTT
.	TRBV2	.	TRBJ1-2	CASSEAGSYGYTF	TGTGCCAGCAGTGAGGCAGGTAGTTATGGCTACACCTTC
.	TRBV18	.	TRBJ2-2	CASSPRTANTGELFF	TGTGCCAGCTCACCAAGGACAGCGAACACCGGGGAGCTGTTTTTT
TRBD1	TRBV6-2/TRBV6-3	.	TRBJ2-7	CASSYSDRGPYEQYF	TGTGCCAGCAGTTACTCGGACAGGGGCCCCTACGAGCAGTACTTC
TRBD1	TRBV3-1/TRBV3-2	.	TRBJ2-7	CASATGGYEQYF	TGTGCCAGTGCGACAGGGGGTTACGAGCAGTACTTC
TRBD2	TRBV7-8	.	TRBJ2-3	CASSLVGLADTDTQYF	TGTGCCAGCAGCTTAGTAGGACTAGCCGACACAGATACGCAGTATTTT
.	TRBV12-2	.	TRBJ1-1	CASRFGRWRVGTEAFF	TGTGCAAGTCGCTTTGGGCGGTGGAGGGTCGGGACTGAAGCTTTCTTT
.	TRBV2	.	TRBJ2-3	CASRITGGADTQYF	TGTGCCAGCAGGATAACAGGGGGGGCAGATACGCAGTATTTT
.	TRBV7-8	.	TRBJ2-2	CASSPRWERELFF	TGTGCCAGCAGCCCCCGCTGGGAGCGGGAGCTGTTTTTT
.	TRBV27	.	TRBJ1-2	CASRQTSNYGYTF	TGTGCCAGCAGGCAGACATCGAACTATGGCTACACCTTC
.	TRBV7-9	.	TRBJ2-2	CASSFGHSRVTGELFF	TGTGCCAGCAGCTTTGGGCATTCTCGAGTCACCGGGGAGCTGTTTTTT
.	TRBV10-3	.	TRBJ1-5	CAISESQGGRNQPQHF	TGTGCCATCAGTGAGTCGCAGGGAGGGCGCAATCAGCCCCAGCATTTT
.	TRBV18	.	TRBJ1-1	CASSPPWQGAPEAFF	TGTGCCAGCTCACCACCGTGGCAGGGCGCCCCTGAAGCTTTCTTT
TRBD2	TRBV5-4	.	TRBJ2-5	CASSLTGGLETQYF	TGTGCCAGCAGCTTGACGGGGGGGCTGGAGACCCAGTACTTC
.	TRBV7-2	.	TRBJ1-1	CASSSFPRGVSPEAFF	TGTGCCAGCAGCTCATTCCCCCGGGGGGTGAGTCCTGAAGCTTTCTTT
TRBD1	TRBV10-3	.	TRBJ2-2	CAINFGTGGSGELFF	TGTGCCATCAATTTTGGGACAGGGGGCAGCGGGGAGCTGTTTTTT
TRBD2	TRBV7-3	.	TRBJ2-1	CASSSVAGGTDEQFF	TGTGCCAGCAGCTCGGTAGCGGGGGGGACGGATGAGCAGTTCTTC
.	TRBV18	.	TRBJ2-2	CASSPPGGPNTGELFF	TGTGCCAGCTCACCCCCAGGGGGGCCGAACACCGGGGAGCTGTTTTTT
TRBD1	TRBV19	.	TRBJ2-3	CASSKPGQGSDTQYF	TGTGCCAGTAGTAAACCGGGACAGGGGTCAGATACGCAGTATTTT